These 9 T cell receptor beta chains were all obtained from the same sample, sequenced in a study of blood T cell repertoires in COVID-19. Sequencing used immunoSEQ multiplex PCR; TCRdb keeps in-frame clones, though not all of them. Found here are 140,000 to 150,000 clones, roughly 89% of them singletons; the top ten hold around 9.5%. Sequenced input: peripheral blood. These receptors were collected from a man in his thirties or forties with COVID-19, enrolled during active disease.

The chain couples TRBV7-9 to TRBJ2-7, with 7 bases aligning to TRBD1. V was pared by 5 bases and J by 7 bases, with 14 bases of the junction left unmatched. The CDR3 extends over 15 amino acids. The germline CDR1 and CDR2 sequences are SEHNR and FQNEAQ (reference sequence). As DNA, the CDR3 is TGTGCCAGCAGCATGACGACAGGGAAAGGTGAGGAGCAGTACTTC. It specifies CASSMTTGKGEEQYF.

As for this clone: At one end the junction does not follow the germline gene, possibly because of a read error. The rearrangement uses TRBV11-2 and TRBJ2-1; D possibly corresponds to TRBD1 (7 bases). The CDR3 length is 14 residues. Germline CDR1 SGHAT, CDR2 FQNNGV. The CDR3 region has the DNA TGTGCCAGCAGCTCCGGACTGATAGCAGGGGGGATCCTCTTC. Its translation: CASSSGLIAGGILF.

CDR3 residues: CASSVGSGPRGEQYF. The CDR3 bases are TGTGCCAGCAGCGTAGGCAGCGGTCCGAGAGGCGAGCAGTACTTC. V gene TRBV9 combines with J gene TRBJ2-7; tentatively, D is TRBD2 (5 bases). Germline V gene data show CDR1 as SGDLS and CDR2 as YYNGEE. V lost 0 bases and J 6 bases, leaving 16 bases between the germline ends. This CDR3 region has 15 residues.

This chain joins TRBV27 and TRBJ2-5; TRBD2 matches at 12 bases. CDR1 MNHEY and CDR2 SMNVEV come from the germline V gene (reference sequence). V lost 5 bases, J lost 4 bases, and 5 bases stayed unmatched. CDR3 length: 15 residues. For the CDR3, the DNA is TGTGCCAGCAGTAGTCTAGCGGGAGGGGCAGAGACCCAGTACTTC. Residues: CASSSLAGGAETQYF.

The V gene is TRBV6-5, the J gene TRBJ1-2; 9 bases are a match to TRBD1. The CDR3 runs to 15 residues. V was clipped by 6 bases and J by 3 bases; unmatched bases: 8. Germline V gives CDR1 MNHEY, CDR2 SVGAGI. CDR3: CASSATQGADYGYTF. CDR3 nucleotides: TGTGCCAGCAGCGCTACACAGGGGGCTGACTATGGCTACACCTTC.

The CDR3 sequence: CASSGGQGSYGYTF. In nucleotides, the CDR3 is TGTGCCAGCAGTGGTGGACAGGGTTCATATGGCTACACCTTC. V usage is TRBV5-6 and J usage is TRBJ1-2; 8 positions match TRBD1. Per the germline V gene, CDR1 is SGHDT and CDR2 is YYEEEE. Germline trimming cut 5 bases from V and 5 bases from J; bases unmatched to any gene: 8. CDR3 length: 14 amino acids. The variable domain in full, with the rest retrieved from reference TRBV5-6 and TRBJ1-2, is DAGVTQSPTHLIKTRGQQVTLRCSPKSGHDTVSWYQQALGQGPQFIFQYYEEEERQRGNFPDRFSGHQFPNYSSELNVNALLLGDSALYLCASSGGQGSYGYTFGSGTRLTVV.

The rearrangement uses TRBV9 and TRBJ2-3, with D possibly matching TRBD2 (7 bases). CDR3 length equals 13 residues. The V end lost 3 bases, the J end lost 5 bases, and 10 bases lay between the germline ends. Germline V gene data show CDR1 as SGDLS and CDR2 as YYNGEE. In nucleotides, the CDR3 is TGTGCCAGCAGCGGGGGGGGCGTAGATACGCAGTATTTT. Protein product: CASSGGGVDTQYF.

CDR3 in amino acids: CASSLLAGEQYF. Written as DNA, the CDR3 is TGTGCCAGCAGCTTACTAGCAGGCGAGCAGTACTTC. The chain uses TRBV7-2 and TRBJ2-7, with D perhaps matching TRBD2 (5 bases). Looked up from germline, CDR1 is SGHTA and CDR2 is FQGNSA. V was cut by 2 bases and J by 6 bases, with 8 bases left in between. The CDR3 has 12 amino acids.

The V gene is TRBV2, the J gene TRBJ1-4; TRBD1 matches at 8 bases. With V trimmed by 6 bases and J by 7 bases, 10 bases remained unmatched. CDR3 length: 15 amino acids. Germline CDR1 and CDR2: SNHLY and FYNNEI. CDR3 in DNA: TGTGCCAGCAGAGAACAGACAGGGGTGGGTGAAAAACTGTTTTTT. Protein: CASREQTGVGEKLFF.